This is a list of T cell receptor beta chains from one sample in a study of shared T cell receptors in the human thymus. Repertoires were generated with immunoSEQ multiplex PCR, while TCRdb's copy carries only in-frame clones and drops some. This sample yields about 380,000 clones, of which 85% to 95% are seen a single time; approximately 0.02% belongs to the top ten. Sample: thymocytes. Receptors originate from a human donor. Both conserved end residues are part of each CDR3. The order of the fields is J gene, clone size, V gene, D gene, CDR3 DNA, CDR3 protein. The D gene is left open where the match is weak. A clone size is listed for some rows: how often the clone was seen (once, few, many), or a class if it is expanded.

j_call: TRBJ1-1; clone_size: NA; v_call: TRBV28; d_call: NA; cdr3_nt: TGTGCCAGCAGCCGTGGTGAACTCCACACTGAAGCTTTCTTT; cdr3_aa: CASSRGELHTEAFF
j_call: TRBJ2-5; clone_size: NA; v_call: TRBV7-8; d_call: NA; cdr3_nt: TGTGCCAGCAGCTTAGATCGGGTGTCTTATAAAGAGACCCAGTACTTC; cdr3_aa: CASSLDRVSYKETQYF
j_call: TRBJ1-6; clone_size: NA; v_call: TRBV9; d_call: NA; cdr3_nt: TGTGCCAGCAGCGTAGGGGTGGTCTATAATTCACCCCTCCACTTT; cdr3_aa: CASSVGVVYNSPLHF
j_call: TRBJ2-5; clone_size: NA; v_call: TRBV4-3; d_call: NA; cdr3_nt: TGCGCCAGCAGCCAAAAGACGGACCAAGAGACCCAGTACTTC; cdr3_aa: CASSQKTDQETQYF
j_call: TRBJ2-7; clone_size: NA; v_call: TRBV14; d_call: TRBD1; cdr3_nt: TGTGCCAGCAGCCCTTTGTCCAGGGACAGGGTCTACGAGCAGTACTTC; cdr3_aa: CASSPLSRDRVYEQYF
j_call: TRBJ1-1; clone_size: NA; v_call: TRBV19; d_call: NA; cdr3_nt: TGTGCCAGTAGCCCACGGACGGGATACACTGAAGCTTTCTTT; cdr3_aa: CASSPRTGYTEAFF
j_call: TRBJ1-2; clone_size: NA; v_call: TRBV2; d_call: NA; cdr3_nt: TGTGCCAGCATAGACGAGGGCGCCTATGGCTACACCTTC; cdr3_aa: CASIDEGAYGYTF
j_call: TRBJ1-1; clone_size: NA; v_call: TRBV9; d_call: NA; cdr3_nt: TGTGCCAGCAGCGTAGGACTGGAGGCGAACACTGAAGCTTTCTTT; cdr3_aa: CASSVGLEANTEAFF
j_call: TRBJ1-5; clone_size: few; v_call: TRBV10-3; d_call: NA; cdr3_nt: TGTGCCATCAGCAGGGGACCTTTAAATCAGCCCCAGCATTTT; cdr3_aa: CAISRGPLNQPQHF
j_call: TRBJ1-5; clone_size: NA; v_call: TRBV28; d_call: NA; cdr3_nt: TGTGCCAGCAGCTCCTGGGGACAGCCCCAGCATTTT; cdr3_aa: CASSSWGQPQHF
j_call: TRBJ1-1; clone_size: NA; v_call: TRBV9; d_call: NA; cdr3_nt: TGTGCCAGCAGCGTAGTAGTACCCATCCAAAACTACACTGAAGCTTTCTTT; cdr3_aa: CASSVVVPIQNYTEAFF
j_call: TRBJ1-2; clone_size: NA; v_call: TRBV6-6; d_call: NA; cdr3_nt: TGTGCCAGCAGACCTGGTGCTTACTATGGCTACACCTTC; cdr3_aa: CASRPGAYYGYTF
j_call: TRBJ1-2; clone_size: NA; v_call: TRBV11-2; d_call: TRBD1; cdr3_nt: TGTGCCAGCAGCTTAGTGTGGAGGGGGCGTTATGGCTACACCTTC; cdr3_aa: CASSLVWRGRYGYTF
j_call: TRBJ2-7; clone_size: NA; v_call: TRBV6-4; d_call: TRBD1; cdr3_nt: TGTGCCAGCAGTCCGACAGGGGGCCTCTACGAGCAGTACTTC; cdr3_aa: CASSPTGGLYEQYF
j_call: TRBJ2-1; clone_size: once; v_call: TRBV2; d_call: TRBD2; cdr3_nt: TGTGCCAGCAGCGAAAGGACTAGCTGGGGCGATGAGCAGTTCTTC; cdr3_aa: CASSERTSWGDEQFF
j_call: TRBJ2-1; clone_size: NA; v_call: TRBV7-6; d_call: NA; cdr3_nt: TGTGCCAGCAGCTTAGTCTCTGGGTACAATGAGCAGTTCTTC; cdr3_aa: CASSLVSGYNEQFF
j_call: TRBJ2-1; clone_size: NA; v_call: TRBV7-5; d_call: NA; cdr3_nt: TGTGTCAGAAGCTTAGCCGGCAATGAGCAGTTCTTC; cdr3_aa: CVRSLAGNEQFF
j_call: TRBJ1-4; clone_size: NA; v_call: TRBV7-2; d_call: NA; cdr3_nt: TGTGCCAGCAGCTTAGCCGGGGGCCTCCCTGAAAAACTGTTTTTT; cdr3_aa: CASSLAGGLPEKLFF
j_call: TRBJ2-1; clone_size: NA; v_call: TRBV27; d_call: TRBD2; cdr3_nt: TGTGCCAGCAGTTTACTAGCGGTGGGGGACAATGAGCAGTTCTTC; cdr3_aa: CASSLLAVGDNEQFF
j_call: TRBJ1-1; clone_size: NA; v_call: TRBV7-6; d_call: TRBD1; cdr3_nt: TGTGCCAGCAGCGAGGGACAGGGTGGAGCTTTCTTT; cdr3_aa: CASSEGQGGAFF
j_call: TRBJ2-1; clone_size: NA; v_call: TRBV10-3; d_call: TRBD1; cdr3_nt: TGTGCCATCAGTGAGCCTTCCTTCGGGGGACAGGTTGGAGATGAGCAGTTCTTC; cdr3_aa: CAISEPSFGGQVGDEQFF
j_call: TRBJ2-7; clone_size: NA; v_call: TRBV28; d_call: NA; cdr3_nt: TGTGCCAGCAGCCCTCCCCGTGGGGGCGCTGGCTACGAGCAGTACTTC; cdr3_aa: CASSPPRGGAGYEQYF
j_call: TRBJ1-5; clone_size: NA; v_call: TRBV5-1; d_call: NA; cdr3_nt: TGCGCCAGCAGCCCGGACAGCGATCAGCCCCAGCATTTT; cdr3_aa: CASSPDSDQPQHF
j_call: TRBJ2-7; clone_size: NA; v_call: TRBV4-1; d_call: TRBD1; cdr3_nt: TGCGCCAGCAGCCCAAGTCTGGGCAGGGGGAGTTACGAGCAGTACTTC; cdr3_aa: CASSPSLGRGSYEQYF
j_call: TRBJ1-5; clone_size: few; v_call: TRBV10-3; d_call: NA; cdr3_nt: TGTGCCATCTGCCAGGGCGGCAATCAGCCCCAGCATTTT; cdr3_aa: CAICQGGNQPQHF
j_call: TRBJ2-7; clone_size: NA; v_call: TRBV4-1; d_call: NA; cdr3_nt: TGCGCCAGCAGCCAAGCAATGAGCAGGGCTGACTCTTATCATAACTACGAGCAGTACTTC; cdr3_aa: CASSQAMSRADSYHNYEQYF
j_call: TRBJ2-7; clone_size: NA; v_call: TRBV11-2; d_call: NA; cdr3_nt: TGTGCCAGCAGCTTAGAGGCCCTCGAGCAGTACTTC; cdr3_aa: CASSLEALEQYF
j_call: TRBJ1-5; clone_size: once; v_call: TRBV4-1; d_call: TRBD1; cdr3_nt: TGCGCCAGCAGCCCTCATCCCCTACAGGGGTCCCGTCAGCCCCAGCATTTT; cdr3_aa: CASSPHPLQGSRQPQHF
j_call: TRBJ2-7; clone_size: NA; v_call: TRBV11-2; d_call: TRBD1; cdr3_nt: TGTGCCAGCAGCTTAGATCTCGGGACAGGGTTCTACGAGCAGTACTTC; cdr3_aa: CASSLDLGTGFYEQYF
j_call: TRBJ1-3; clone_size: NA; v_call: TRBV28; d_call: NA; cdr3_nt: TGTGCCAGCAGCCGGCGCGAAGGTGGCTCTGGAAACACCATATATTTT; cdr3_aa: CASSRREGGSGNTIYF
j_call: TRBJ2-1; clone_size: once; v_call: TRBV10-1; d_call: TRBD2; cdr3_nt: TGCGCCAGCAGTGAAATCAACCCTTTGCGGGAGGGCAACAATGAGCAGTTCTTC; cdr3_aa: CASSEINPLREGNNEQFF
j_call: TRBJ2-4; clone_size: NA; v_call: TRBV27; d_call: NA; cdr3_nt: TGTGCCAGCAGCTCTACCCGGGTCGCCAAAAACATTCAGTACTTC; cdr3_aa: CASSSTRVAKNIQYF
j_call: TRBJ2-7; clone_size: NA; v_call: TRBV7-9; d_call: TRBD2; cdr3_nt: TGTGCCAGCAGCCCTCCTAGCGGGAGTATCATCGACGAGCAGTACTTC; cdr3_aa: CASSPPSGSIIDEQYF
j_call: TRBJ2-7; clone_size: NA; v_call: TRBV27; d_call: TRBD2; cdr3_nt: TGTGCCAGCAGTTTAGATTGGGAGGGAACCTACGAGCAGTACTTC; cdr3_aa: CASSLDWEGTYEQYF
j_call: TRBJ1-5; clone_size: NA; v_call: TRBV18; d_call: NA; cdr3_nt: TGTGCCAGCTCCCTGATGCTTTTGATTGAGCAGGGCCCAGGAGGTAATCAGCCCCAGCATTTT; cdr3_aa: CASSLMLLIEQGPGGNQPQHF
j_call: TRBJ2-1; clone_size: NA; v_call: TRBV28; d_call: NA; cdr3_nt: TGTGCCAGCAGTTTACAGCCGTCCTCGAGGGAGCAGTTCTTC; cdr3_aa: CASSLQPSSREQFF
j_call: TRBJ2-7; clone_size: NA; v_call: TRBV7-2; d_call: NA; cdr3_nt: TGTGCCAGCAGCTCCGGGATCGCCTGGGCCTGCGAGCAGTACTTC; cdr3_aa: CASSSGIAWACEQYF
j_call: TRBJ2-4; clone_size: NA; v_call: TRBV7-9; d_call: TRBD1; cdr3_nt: TGTGCCAGCAGCTCGCGGGGGACAGGGGGTCTAAACATTCAGTACTTC; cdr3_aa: CASSSRGTGGLNIQYF
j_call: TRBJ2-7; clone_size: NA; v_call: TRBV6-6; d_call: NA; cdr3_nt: TGTGCCAGCAGTTACTCCGGGACCCTCGAGCAGTACTTC; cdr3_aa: CASSYSGTLEQYF
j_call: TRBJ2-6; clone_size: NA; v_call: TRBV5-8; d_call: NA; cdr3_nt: TGTGCCAGCAGCTTGGTACACGGGAGTAGCCCTGGGGCCAACGTCCTGACTTTC; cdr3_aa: CASSLVHGSSPGANVLTF
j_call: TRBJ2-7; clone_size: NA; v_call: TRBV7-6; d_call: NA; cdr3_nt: TGTGCCAGCAGCTCAGCTAGCGCCTCCTACGAGCAGTACTTC; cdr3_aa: CASSSASASYEQYF
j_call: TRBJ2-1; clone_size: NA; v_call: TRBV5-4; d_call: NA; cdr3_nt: TGTGCCAGCAGCTTTCGCGATGAGCAGTTCTTC; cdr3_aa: CASSFRDEQFF
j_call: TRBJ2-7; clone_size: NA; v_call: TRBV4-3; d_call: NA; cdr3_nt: TGCGCCAGCAGCCAAAACATCGAGAGCTCCTACGAGCAGTACTTC; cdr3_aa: CASSQNIESSYEQYF
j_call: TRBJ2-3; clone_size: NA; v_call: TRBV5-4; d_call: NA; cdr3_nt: TGTGCCAGCAGCGTCGAGGCGAATAGCGCCACAGATACGCAGTATTTT; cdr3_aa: CASSVEANSATDTQYF
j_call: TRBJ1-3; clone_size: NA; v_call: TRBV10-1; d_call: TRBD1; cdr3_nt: TGCGCCAGCAGTGAGTCGGACAGGGTCCATACTGGAAACACCATATATTTT; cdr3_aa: CASSESDRVHTGNTIYF
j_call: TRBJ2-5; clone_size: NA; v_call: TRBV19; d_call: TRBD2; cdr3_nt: TGTGCCAGTAGTATCGGGACTAGTCCCCAAGAGACCCAGTACTTC; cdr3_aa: CASSIGTSPQETQYF
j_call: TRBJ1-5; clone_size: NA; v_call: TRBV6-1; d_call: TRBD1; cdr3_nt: TGTGCCAGCAGTGACCCCTGGACAGGGAGGAACAATCAGCCCCAGCATTTT; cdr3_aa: CASSDPWTGRNNQPQHF
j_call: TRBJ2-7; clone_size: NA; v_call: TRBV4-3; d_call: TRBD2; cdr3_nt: TGCGCCAGCAGCCAAGAACTAGCGGAACTAACCTACGAGCAGTACTTC; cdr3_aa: CASSQELAELTYEQYF
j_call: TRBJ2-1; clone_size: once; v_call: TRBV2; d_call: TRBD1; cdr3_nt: TGTGCCAGCAGTCCGGACAGGAGAGCCTACAATGAGCAGTTCTTC; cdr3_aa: CASSPDRRAYNEQFF
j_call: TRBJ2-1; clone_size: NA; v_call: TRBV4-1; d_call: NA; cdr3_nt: TGCGCCAGCAGCCCCACCGTAGACAATGAGCAGTTCTTC; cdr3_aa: CASSPTVDNEQFF